The 3 T cell receptor beta chains below were found in one sample sequenced in a study of identical twins. In TCRdb, the 5' RACE reads were re-called with MiXCR into one record per CDR3 protein. In the table there are 650,000 to 750,000 distinct CDR3 sequences, approximately 21% of which are singletons. These data also featured in a second study, about T cells expressing NK-cell markers.

The specimen was PBMCs. These receptors were obtained from a woman under 30 in good health.

The rearrangement uses TRBV20-1 and TRBJ2-1; 8 nucleotides match TRBD2. CDR3 size: 13 residues. The germline V gene has CDR1 DFQATT and CDR2 SNEGSKA (reference sequence). The V gene end was trimmed by 3 bases and the J gene end by 4 bases; junction bases not matched to a gene: 2. The CDR3 DNA reads TGCAGTGCTAGTACGGGAGGGTACAATGAGCAGTTCTTC. It translates to CSASTGGYNEQFF.

Turning to this clonotype: One base away lies a much larger clone, so this may be a sequencing read error. The V and J genes are TRBV7-9 and TRBJ2-7; D gene ambiguous. The V end was cut by 0 bases, the J end by 2 bases, with 5 bases between. CDR3 length equals 13 residues. Germline CDR1 SEHNR, CDR2 FQNEAQ (reference sequence). The CDR3 nucleotides read TGTGCCAGCAGCTTAGCGGAGCCCTACGAGCAGTACTTC. Amino acids: CASSLAEPYEQYF.

This clonotype appeared a few times. The chain recombines TRBV24-1 with TRBJ2-1; tentatively, D is TRBD1 (6 bases). The V end was cut by 5 bases, the J end by 4 bases, with 8 bases between. The CDR3 has 13 residues. Germline lookup yields CDR1 KGHDR and CDR2 SFDVKD. CDR3 coding DNA: TGTGCCACCAGTGGGACAGATTACAATGAGCAGTTCTTC. Translation: CATSGTDYNEQFF.